This T cell receptor (beta chain) comes out of a study of cytomegalovirus exposure and HLA in healthy donors. Trimming cost V 2 bases and J 2 bases, with 10 bases left between them. This CDR3 has 13 residues. Germline CDR1 is GTSNPN and CDR2 is SVGIG (reference sequence). The study ran its PCR with 60 Vbeta and 13 Jbeta primers. The repertoire was sequenced with immunoSEQ multiplex PCR; TCRdb's copy has only in-frame clones and lacks some. Of some 140,000 clones listed, over 70% were seen once; the top ten hold around 3.1%. Worth noting for this clone: Its specificity is not known.

Whole-study findings and limits: Immune exposure information comprised only CMV serostatus. Fewer N-insertions than the roughly 630-donor mean were reportedly shown by an Asian-associated ancestry cluster in a later analysis.

The TCR was taken from a man between 35 and 55 years old in good health and CMV-seronegative. Material for sequencing was PBMCs. V usage is TRBV30 and J usage is TRBJ2-7, with a weak D call TRBD1 (6 bases). In DNA, the CDR3 is TGTGCCTGGAGTTCTGGACAGACCTACGAGCAGTACTTC. Translated, it gives CAWSSGQTYEQYF.